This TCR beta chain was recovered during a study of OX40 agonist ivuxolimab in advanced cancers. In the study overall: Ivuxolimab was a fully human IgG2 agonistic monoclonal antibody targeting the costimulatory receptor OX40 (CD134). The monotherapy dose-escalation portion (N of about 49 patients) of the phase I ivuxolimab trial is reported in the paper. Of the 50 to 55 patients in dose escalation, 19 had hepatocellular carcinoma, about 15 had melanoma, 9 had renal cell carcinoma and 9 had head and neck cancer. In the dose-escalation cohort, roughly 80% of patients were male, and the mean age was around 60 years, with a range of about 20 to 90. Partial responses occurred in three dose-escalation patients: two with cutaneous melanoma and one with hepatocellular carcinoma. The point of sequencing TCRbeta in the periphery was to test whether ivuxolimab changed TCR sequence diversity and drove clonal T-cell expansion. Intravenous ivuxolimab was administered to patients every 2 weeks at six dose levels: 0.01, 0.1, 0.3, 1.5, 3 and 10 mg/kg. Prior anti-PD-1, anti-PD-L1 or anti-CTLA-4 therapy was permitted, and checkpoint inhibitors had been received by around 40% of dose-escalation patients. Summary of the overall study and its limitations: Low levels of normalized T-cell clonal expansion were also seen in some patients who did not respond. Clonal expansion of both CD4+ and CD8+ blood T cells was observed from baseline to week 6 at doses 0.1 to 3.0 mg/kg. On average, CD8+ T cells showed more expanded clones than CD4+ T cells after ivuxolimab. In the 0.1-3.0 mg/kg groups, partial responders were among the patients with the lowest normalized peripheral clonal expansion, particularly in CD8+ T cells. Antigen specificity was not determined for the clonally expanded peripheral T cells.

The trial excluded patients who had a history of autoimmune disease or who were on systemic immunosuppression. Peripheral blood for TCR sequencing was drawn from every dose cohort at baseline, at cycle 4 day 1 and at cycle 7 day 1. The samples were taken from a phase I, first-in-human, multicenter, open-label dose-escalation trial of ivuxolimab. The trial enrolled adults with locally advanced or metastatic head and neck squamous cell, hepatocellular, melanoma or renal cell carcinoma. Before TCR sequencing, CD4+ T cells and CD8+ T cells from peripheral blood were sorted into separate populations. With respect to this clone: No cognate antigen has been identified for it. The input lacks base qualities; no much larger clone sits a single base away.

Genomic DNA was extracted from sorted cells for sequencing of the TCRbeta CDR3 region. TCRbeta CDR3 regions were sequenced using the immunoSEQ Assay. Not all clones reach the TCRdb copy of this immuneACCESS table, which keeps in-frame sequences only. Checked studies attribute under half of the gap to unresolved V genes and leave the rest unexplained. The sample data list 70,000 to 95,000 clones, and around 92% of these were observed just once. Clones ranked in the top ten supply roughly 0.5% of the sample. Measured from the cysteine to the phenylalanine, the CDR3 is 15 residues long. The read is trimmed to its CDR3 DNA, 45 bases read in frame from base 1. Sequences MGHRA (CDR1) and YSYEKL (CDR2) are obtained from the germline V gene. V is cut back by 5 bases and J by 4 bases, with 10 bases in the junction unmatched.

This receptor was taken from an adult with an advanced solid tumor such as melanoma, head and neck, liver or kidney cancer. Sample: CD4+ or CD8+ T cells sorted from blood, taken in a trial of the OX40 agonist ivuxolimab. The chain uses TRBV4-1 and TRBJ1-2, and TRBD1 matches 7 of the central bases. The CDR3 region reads CASSGDRQGSYGYTF. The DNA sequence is TGCGCCAGCAGCGGCGATAGACAGGGCTCCTATGGCTACACCTTC.